These 27 T cell receptor beta chains came from one sample sequenced in a study of glioma-infiltrating T cells. TCR alpha and beta CDR3 regions were amplified from RNA using iRepertoire nested multiplex PCR. TCRdb analysed the multiplex PCR reads with MiXCR anew, one entry per CDR3 protein. The table records 300,000 to 450,000 distinct CDR3 sequences, more than 35% of them present only once. Material: glioma tissue, nonneoplastic brain tissue, or PBMCs (not recorded which). The receptors come from a human donor with low-grade glioma or glioblastoma, undergoing nonglioma brain surgery, or in good health (not recorded which).

The rearrangement links TRBV7-6 to TRBJ1-5; D not resolved. CDR1 and CDR2 from the germline V gene are SGHVS and FNYEAQ. Trimming pared 1 base from V and 1 base from J, leaving 8 bases between. The CDR3 totals 15 residues. CDR3 sequence reads: CASSLEEFSNQPQHF. The CDR3 DNA sequence: TGTGCCAGCAGCTTAGAAGAGTTCAGCAATCAGCCCCAGCATTTT.

In the case of this clonotype: A read error may explain this, as a much larger clone is one base away. The rearrangement joins TRBV4-1 to TRBJ1-5; D gene unclear. CDR1 is MGHRA, CDR2 YSYEKL, per germline. The CDR3 totals 19 residues. This CDR3 reads CASSQDFAIRDYSSQPQHF. Here the CDR3 DNA reads TGCGCCAGCAGCCAAGATTTCGCAATAAGGGATTATAGCAGTCAGCCCCAGCATTTT.

The chain is built from TRBV28 and TRBJ2-7; D is possibly TRBD1 (5 bases). The CDR3 loop spans 16 amino acids. Germline loops: CDR1 MDHEN, CDR2 SYDVKM. V was clipped by 7 bases and J by 6 bases, with 25 bases between them. The CDR3 is CASTPLGRAGLAEQYF. CDR3 coding DNA: TGTGCCAGCACTCCCCTGGGTAGGGCAGGGCTGGCCGAGCAGTACTTC.

This clonotype was observed many times. V is TRBV6-2 or TRBV6-3 and J is TRBJ2-3; TRBD2 aligns across 11 bases. Trimming took 7 bases from V and 2 from J; bases not matched to a gene: 11. This CDR3 contains 17 residues. The V gene's germline CDR1 is MNHEY and CDR2 SVGEGT. The CDR3 loop reads CASTLRASGRNTDTQYF. The DNA for the CDR3 is TGTGCCAGCACTCTCCGAGCTAGCGGGAGGAACACAGATACGCAGTATTTT.

As concerns this clonotype: This may stem from a read error, because a much larger clone lies one nucleotide away. This rearrangement joins TRBV20-1 to TRBJ1-2, with TRBD1 as a possible D gene (5 bases). This CDR3 is 15 amino acids long. Germline CDR1 and CDR2: DFQATT and SNEGSKA (reference sequence). V was pared by 4 bases and J by 3 bases, with 18 bases between. Here the CDR3 DNA reads TGCAGTGCTAAGACCTCAGGGAGTAGTGACTATGGCTACACCTTC. Protein product: CSAKTSGSSDYGYTF.

With respect to this clonotype: Being one base from a much bigger clone, this may be a read error. The chain employs TRBV7-2 and TRBJ1-1; D is undetermined. The CDR3 length is 13 residues. CDR1 is SGHTA, CDR2 FQGNSA, per germline. The CDR3 sequence: CASNDQRNTKAFF. The CDR3 DNA is TGTGCCAGCAACGATCAAAGGAACACTAAAGCTTTCTTT.

This clonotype was counted only a few times. The gene calls are TRBV7-2 and TRBJ2-3, with TRBD2 identical over 12 bases. V shed 6 bases, J shed 4 bases, and the junction held 2 bases outside the gene matches. The germline gives CDR1 SGHTA, CDR2 FQGNSA. The CDR3 has 14 amino acids. In nucleotides, the CDR3 is TGTGCCAGCAGGCTAGCGGGAGGGGCAGATACGCAGTATTTT. It yields the protein CASRLAGGADTQYF.

The genes are TRBV27 and TRBJ2-2; D remains ambiguous. This CDR3 comprises 12 residues. CDR1 and CDR2 from the germline V gene are MNHEY and SMNVEV (reference sequence). The CDR3 nucleotides read TGTGTCAGAAGTCAGTACACCGGGGAGCTGTTTTTT. It is translated as CVRSQYTGELFF.

The chain joins TRBV7-2 to TRBJ2-1; a weak D match, TRBD1 (6 bases). Germline CDR1 and CDR2: SGHTA and FQGNSA. Between the trimmed V and J ends, which lost 2 bases and 10 bases, there was a span of 9 bases. This CDR3 region has 12 residues. The CDR3 DNA sequence: TGTGCCAGCAGCTTATCTGGGACAGAGCAGTTCTTC. Translated: CASSLSGTEQFF.

As to this clonotype: One junction end does not reproduce the germline sequence, and a read error may be involved. The CDR3 region has the DNA TGTGCCAGCAGTTTGTCGACGGACAGGGTCACTAAAGCTTTCTTT. Protein product: CASSLSTDRVTKAFF. The gene calls are TRBV27 and TRBJ1-1; 8 nucleotides match TRBD1. The V gene's germline CDR1 is MNHEY and CDR2 SMNVEV (reference sequence). There are 15 residues in the CDR3.

At least ten counts were recorded for this clonotype. The J gene is TRBJ1-5, the V gene TRBV27; D call uncertain. This CDR3 is 14 amino acids long. Germline CDR1 MNHEY, CDR2 SMNVEV (reference sequence). Deletions cut 4 bases from V and 3 bases from J, with 10 bases between. The DNA of the CDR3 is TGTGCCAGCAGTTCTGGCCGGTTCAATCAGCCCCAGCATTTT. Protein: CASSSGRFNQPQHF.

Ten or more counts support this clonotype. The chain couples TRBV27 to TRBJ1-1, with 9 positions matching TRBD1. Trimming took 1 base from V and 4 from J; bases not matched to a gene: 10. The CDR3 sequence is 17 residues long. CDR1 is MNHEY and CDR2 is SMNVEV in the germline V gene (reference sequence). Written as DNA, the CDR3 is TGTGCCAGCAGTTTATTAAGTTCACAGGGGGCAGGCACTGAAGCTTTCTTT. It translates to CASSLLSSQGAGTEAFF.

This clonotype came up many times. The V call is TRBV6-6, the J call TRBJ1-5; D gene uncertain. The CDR3 has 15 amino acids. Germline lookup yields CDR1 MNHNY and CDR2 SVGAGI (reference sequence). Trimming left V 2 bases short and J 5 bases short, with 13 bases between. In DNA, the CDR3 is TGTGCCAGCAGTTACCATGGGGTTGGCGATCAGCCCCAGCATTTT. It specifies CASSYHGVGDQPQHF.

This clonotype was counted between two and nine times. The J gene is TRBJ1-1, the V gene TRBV20-1, with D perhaps matching TRBD1 (5 bases). CDR1 is DFQATT, CDR2 SNEGSKA, per germline (reference sequence). CDR3 length equals 10 residues. The V end was cut by 6 bases, the J end by 10 bases, with 12 bases between. Here the CDR3 reads CSAPSGGAFF. CDR3 sequence (DNA): TGCAGTGCCCCGTCTGGGGGAGCTTTCTTT.

Notes on this clonotype: Since a much larger clone is just one base distant, this may be a read error. The genes are TRBV25-1 and TRBJ2-3; D call uncertain. The CDR3 consists of 13 residues. Germline CDR1 and CDR2: MGHDK and SYGVNS. CDR3 in amino acids: CACSQRMGDTQYF. The DNA of the CDR3 is TGTGCCTGCAGCCAAAGGATGGGAGATACGCAGTATTTT.

On this clonotype itself: A junction end diverges from the germline sequence, so it may reflect a read error. This sequence joins TRBV10-2 and TRBJ1-2; D not resolved. Germline V gene lookup returns CDR1 WSHSY and CDR2 SAAADI. This CDR3 has 16 amino acids. The CDR3 is CATSESGLEGADGYTF. CDR3 coding DNA: TGTGCCACCAGTGAGTCCGGTCTCGAGGGCGCGGATGGCTACACCTTC.

V gene TRBV4-2 combines with J gene TRBJ1-1, with D unresolved. This CDR3 has 15 amino acids. Germline CDR1 and CDR2: LGHNA and YNFKEQ. Trimming took 0 bases from V and 4 from J, leaving 12 bases between them. The CDR3 coding sequence is TGTGCCAGCAGCCAAGATGAAGGAGTTATCACTGAAGCTTTCTTT. Encoded protein: CASSQDEGVITEAFF.

This clonotype showed up just a few times. The chain recombines TRBV19 with TRBJ2-1, with TRBD2 as a possible D gene (5 bases). V lost 4 bases and J 3 bases, leaving 19 bases between the germline ends. Germline V gene sequence: CDR1 LNHDA, CDR2 SQIVND (reference sequence). The CDR3 runs 17 residues. CDR3 sequence reads: CASSRFVRRENYNEQFF. In DNA form, the CDR3 reads TGTGCCAGTAGTAGATTTGTTAGACGGGAAAACTACAATGAGCAGTTCTTC.

This clonotype occurred many times. The CDR3 DNA reads TGTGCCAGCAGTTGGGGACAGGGCTCCTACGAGCAGTACTTC. It specifies CASSWGQGSYEQYF. This rearrangement joins TRBV6-1 to TRBJ2-7; 9 bases fit TRBD1. Trimming took 5 bases from V and 0 from J; bases not matched to a gene: 2. The CDR3 runs to 14 residues. Germline V CDR1 and CDR2: MNHNS, SASEGT.

At least ten counts were recorded for this clonotype. The rearrangement links TRBV6-1 to TRBJ1-1, with D tentatively TRBD1 (6 bases). The V gene lost 6 bases and the J gene lost 10 bases, with 21 bases spanning the gap. The CDR3 extends over 14 amino acids. Germline V lookup: CDR1 MNHNS, CDR2 SASEGT. The DNA for the CDR3 is TGTGCCAGCAGGCCCACCAATCCAGGGGAGGTAGCTTTCTTT. Amino acids: CASRPTNPGEVAFF.

Concerning this clonotype itself: A much more abundant neighbour one base away suggests this may be a read error. The V and J genes are TRBV28 and TRBJ1-1, with 7 bases lining up with TRBD1. This CDR3 has 15 residues. Per the germline V gene, CDR1 is MDHEN and CDR2 is SYDVKM. With 4 bases clipped from V and 1 base from J, the junction kept 6 bases outside the gene matches. The DNA of the CDR3 is TGTGCCAGCAGTTCCTACAGGGGATCGAACACTGAAGCTTTCTTT. This encodes CASSSYRGSNTEAFF.

This clonotype was recorded a few times. The rearrangement joins TRBV7-9 to TRBJ2-7; unclear D gene. The germline V gene encodes CDR1 SEHNR and CDR2 FQNEAQ (reference sequence). The V end lost 2 bases, the J end lost 7 bases, and 9 bases lay between the germline ends. The CDR3 totals 12 residues. CDR3 in DNA: TGTGCCAGCAGCTTAACGTTAATGGAGCAGTACTTC. It yields the protein CASSLTLMEQYF.

This rearrangement joins TRBV6-6 to TRBJ2-3; 10 bases agree with TRBD2. V shed 2 bases, J shed 2 bases, and the junction held 16 bases outside the gene matches. CDR3 length: 20 amino acids. CDR1 is MNHNY and CDR2 is SVGAGI in the germline V gene (reference sequence). The CDR3 protein is CASSYAGLAAPGHITDTQYF. The CDR3 DNA reads as TGTGCCAGCAGTTACGCCGGACTAGCGGCCCCTGGTCACATCACAGATACGCAGTATTTT.

The chain uses TRBV3-1 and TRBJ2-7; D is uncertain. CDR1 is LGHDT, CDR2 YNNKEL, per germline (reference sequence). The CDR3 is made up of 16 amino acids. V was pared by 1 base and J by 2 bases, with 15 bases between. In DNA, the CDR3 is TGTGCCAGCAGCCAAGTGGATCCTACATACCCCTACGAGCAGTACTTC. Translated, it gives CASSQVDPTYPYEQYF.

The chain carries TRBV28 and TRBJ2-1; TRBD1 matches 7 bases. Germline trimming cut 1 base from V and 7 bases from J; bases unmatched to any gene: 4. Germline CDR1 MDHEN, CDR2 SYDVKM. There are 14 residues in the CDR3. The CDR3 loop reads CASSLLRGQNEQFF. The DNA of the CDR3 is TGTGCCAGCAGTTTATTAAGGGGGCAGAATGAGCAGTTCTTC.

This clonotype was seen at least ten times. This chain uses TRBV4-2 with TRBJ2-5, with D uncertain. This CDR3 spans 11 amino acids. Germline V gene lookup returns CDR1 LGHNA and CDR2 YNFKEQ. V lost 3 bases and J lost 4, with 3 bases in between. CDR3 protein: CASSQSETQYF. For the CDR3, the DNA is TGTGCCAGCAGCCAGTCAGAGACCCAGTACTTC.

With respect to this clonotype: Being one base from a much bigger clone, this may be a read error. The V and J genes are TRBV20-1 and TRBJ2-5; a weak D match, TRBD2 (6 bases). CDR1 and CDR2 (germline): DFQATT, SNEGSKA (reference sequence). This CDR3 has 14 residues. The CDR3 here is CSARDGTSTETQCF. CDR3 in DNA: TGCAGTGCTAGAGATGGGACTTCTACCGAGACCCAGTGCTTC.